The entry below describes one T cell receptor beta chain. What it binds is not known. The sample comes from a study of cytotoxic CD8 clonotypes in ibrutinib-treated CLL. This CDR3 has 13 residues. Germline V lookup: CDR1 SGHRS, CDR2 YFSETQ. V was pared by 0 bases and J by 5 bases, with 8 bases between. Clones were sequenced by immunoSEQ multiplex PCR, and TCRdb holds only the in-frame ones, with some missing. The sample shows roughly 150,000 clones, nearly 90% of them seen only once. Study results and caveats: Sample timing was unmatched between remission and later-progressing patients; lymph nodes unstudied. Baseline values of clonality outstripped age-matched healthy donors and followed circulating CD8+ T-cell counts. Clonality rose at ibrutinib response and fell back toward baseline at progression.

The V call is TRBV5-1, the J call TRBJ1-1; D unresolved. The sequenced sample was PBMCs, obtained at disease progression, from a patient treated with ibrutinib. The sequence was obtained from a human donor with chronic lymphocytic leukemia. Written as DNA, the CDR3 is TGCGCCAGCAGCTTGGAGGGAGGGACTGAAGCTTTCTTT. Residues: CASSLEGGTEAFF.